The clone carrying this T cell receptor beta chain was found a few times. The data stem from a study of cytomegalovirus exposure and HLA in healthy donors. Germline CDR1 reads SQVTM; CDR2 reads ANQGSEA. The CDR3 spans 13 residues. The junction had 5 bases not matched to a gene; V was cut back by 6 bases and J by 4 bases. PCR was performed using 60 Vbeta and 13 Jbeta primers. Profiled with immunoSEQ multiplex PCR; TCRdb holds only in-frame clones, not every one. The table shows approximately 180,000 clones, with around 82% occurring only once. V gene TRBV29-1 combines with J gene TRBJ1-5; TRBD1 matches at 8 bases. The source of this sequence is a woman in her forties or fifties in good health and CMV-seropositive. The sequencing sample was made of PBMCs. The CDR3 nucleotides read TGCAGCGTCCAGACAGGGGCGAATCAGCCCCAGCATTTT. Translation gives CSVQTGANQPQHF.